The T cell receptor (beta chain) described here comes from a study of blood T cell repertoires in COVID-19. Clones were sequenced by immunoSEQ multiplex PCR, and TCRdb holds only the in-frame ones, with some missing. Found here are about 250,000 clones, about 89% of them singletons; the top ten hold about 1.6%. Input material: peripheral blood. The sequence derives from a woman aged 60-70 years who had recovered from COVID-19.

In DNA form, the CDR3 reads TGCGCCAGCAGTTCACAGGGGGTTGGTGAAAAACTGTTTTTT. This sequence encodes CASSSQGVGEKLFF. The chain couples TRBV5-1 to TRBJ1-4; 8 nucleotides match TRBD1. CDR1 is SGHRS and CDR2 is YFSETQ in the germline V gene. The CDR3 runs 14 residues. The ends lost 5 bases at V and 7 bases at J; junction bases unmatched: 7.